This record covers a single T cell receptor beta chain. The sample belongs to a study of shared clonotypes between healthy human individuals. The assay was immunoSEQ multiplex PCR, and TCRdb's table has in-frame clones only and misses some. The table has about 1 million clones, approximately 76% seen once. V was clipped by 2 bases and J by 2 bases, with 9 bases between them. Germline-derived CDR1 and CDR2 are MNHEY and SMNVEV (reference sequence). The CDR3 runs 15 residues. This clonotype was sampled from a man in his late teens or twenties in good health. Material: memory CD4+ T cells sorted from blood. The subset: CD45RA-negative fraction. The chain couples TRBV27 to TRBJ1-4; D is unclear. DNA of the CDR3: TGTGCCAGCAGTTTAAGTCTCCCTACTAATGAAAAACTGTTTTTT. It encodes CASSLSLPTNEKLFF.